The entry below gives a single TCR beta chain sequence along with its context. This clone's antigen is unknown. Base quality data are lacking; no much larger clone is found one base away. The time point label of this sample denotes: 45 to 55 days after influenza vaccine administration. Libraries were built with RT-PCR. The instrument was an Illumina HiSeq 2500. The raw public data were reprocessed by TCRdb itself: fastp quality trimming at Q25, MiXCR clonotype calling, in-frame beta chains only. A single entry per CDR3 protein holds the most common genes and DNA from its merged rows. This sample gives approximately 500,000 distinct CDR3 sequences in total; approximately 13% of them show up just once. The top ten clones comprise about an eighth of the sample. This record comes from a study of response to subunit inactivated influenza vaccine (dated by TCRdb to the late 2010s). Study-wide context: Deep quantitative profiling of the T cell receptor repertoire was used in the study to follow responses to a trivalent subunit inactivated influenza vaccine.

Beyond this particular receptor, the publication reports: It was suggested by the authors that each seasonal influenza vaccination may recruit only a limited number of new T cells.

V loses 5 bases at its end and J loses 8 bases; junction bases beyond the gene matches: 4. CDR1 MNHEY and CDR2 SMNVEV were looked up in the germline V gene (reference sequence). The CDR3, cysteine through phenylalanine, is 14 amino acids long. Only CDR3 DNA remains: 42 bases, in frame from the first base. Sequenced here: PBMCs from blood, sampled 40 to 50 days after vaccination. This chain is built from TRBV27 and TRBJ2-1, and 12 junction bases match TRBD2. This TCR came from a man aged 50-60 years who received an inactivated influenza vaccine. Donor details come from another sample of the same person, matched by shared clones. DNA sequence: TGTGCCAGCAGTCCTTGGACTAGCGGGGATGAGCAGTTCTTC. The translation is CASSPWTSGDEQFF.